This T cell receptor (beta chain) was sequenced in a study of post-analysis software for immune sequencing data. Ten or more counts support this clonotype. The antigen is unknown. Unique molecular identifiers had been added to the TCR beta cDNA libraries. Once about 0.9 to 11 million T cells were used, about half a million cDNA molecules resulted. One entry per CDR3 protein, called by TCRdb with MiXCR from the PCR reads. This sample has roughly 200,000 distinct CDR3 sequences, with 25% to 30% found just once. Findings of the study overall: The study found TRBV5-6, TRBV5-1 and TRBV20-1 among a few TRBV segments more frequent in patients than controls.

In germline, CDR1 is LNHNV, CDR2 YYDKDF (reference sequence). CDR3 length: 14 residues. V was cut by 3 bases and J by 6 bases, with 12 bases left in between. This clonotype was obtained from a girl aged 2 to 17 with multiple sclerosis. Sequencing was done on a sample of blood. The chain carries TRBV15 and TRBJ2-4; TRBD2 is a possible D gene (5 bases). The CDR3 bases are TGTGCCACCAGCAGCCCGAAAGCGGTAAACATTCAGTACTTC. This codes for CATSSPKAVNIQYF.